The source of this T cell receptor (beta chain) is a study of cytomegalovirus exposure and HLA in healthy donors. PCR amplification relied on 60 Vbeta primers (plus 13 Jbeta primers). This table comes from immunoSEQ multiplex PCR, and its TCRdb copy is limited to in-frame clones, with some not included. This table holds about 150,000 clones, around three quarters found once. The CDR3 runs to 14 residues. V lost 3 bases and J lost 2, with 11 bases in between. Germline V CDR1 and CDR2: WSHSY, SAAADI. Material for sequencing was PBMCs. The rearrangement links TRBV10-2 to TRBJ2-7; no firm D call. The receptor was isolated from a man aged 35 to 55 in good health and CMV-seronegative. The CDR3 sequence is CASSDYSQTYEQYF. CDR3 coding DNA: TGCGCCAGCAGTGACTACAGCCAAACCTACGAGCAGTACTTC.